The 23 T cell receptor beta chains given below trace back to one sample, sequenced in a study of blood T cell repertoires in COVID-19. Some clones are missing from TCRdb's copy, which holds only in-frame ones; the method was immunoSEQ multiplex PCR. The sample includes 300,000 to 500,000 clones, around 89% of them seen just once. Material: PBMCs or T cells enriched from blood (not recorded which). The receptors come from a woman aged 30 to 39 with acute COVID-19.

Comment on this clone: The junction shows a germline mismatch at one end, possibly a read error. The CDR3 coding sequence is TGTGCCAGCAGTGGGGCAGGCCGGCTGGATGAAGTTTTCTTT. Its protein is CASSGAGRLDEVFF. The J gene is TRBJ1-1, the V gene TRBV25-1; D remains unclear. Germline V gene lookup returns CDR1 MGHDK and CDR2 SYGVNS. The CDR3 length is 14 residues.

The chain has TRBV18 and TRBJ1-1; perhaps TRBD1 as D (5 bases). Germline-derived CDR1 and CDR2 are KGHSH and LQKENI. This CDR3 is built from 15 residues. V shed 1 base and J shed 3 bases, with 12 bases lying between them. The CDR3 DNA reads TGTGCCAGCTCACCACGAAGGGGTCCGGACACTGAAGCTTTCTTT. Translation: CASSPRRGPDTEAFF.

The rearrangement uses TRBV24-1 and TRBJ2-6, with 10 nucleotides matching TRBD1. After removal of 4 bases from V and 2 bases from J, the junction contained 10 bases not matched to a gene. The CDR3 is 19 residues long. Germline V gene lookup returns CDR1 KGHDR and CDR2 SFDVKD. CDR3 bases: TGTGCCACCAGTGACGCCCCGGGGACAGGGGCCGCTGGGGCCAACGTCCTGACTTTC. Amino acid sequence: CATSDAPGTGAAGANVLTF.

The chain is built from TRBV15 and TRBJ1-1; weak D call: TRBD1 (5 bases). V dropped 1 base and J dropped 0 bases, with 15 bases sitting between them. The CDR3 has 17 residues. In germline, CDR1 is LNHNV, CDR2 YYDKDF (reference sequence). The chain's CDR3 is CATSRAPPTDMNTEAFF. The CDR3 region has the DNA TGTGCCACCAGCAGAGCTCCCCCGACAGACATGAACACTGAAGCTTTCTTT. Supplemented by reference TRBV15 and TRBJ1-1, the full variable domain reads DAMVIQNPRYQVTQFGKPVTLSCSQTLNHNVMYWYQQKSSQAPKLLFHYYDKDFNNEADTPDNFQSRRPNTSFCFLDIRSPGLGDTAMYLCATSRAPPTDMNTEAFFGQGTRLTVV.

The chain carries TRBV27 and TRBJ1-6, with 9 bases aligning to TRBD1. V lost 5 bases, J lost 11 bases, and 13 bases stayed unmatched. Looked up from germline, CDR1 is MNHEY and CDR2 is SMNVEV (reference sequence). This CDR3 spans 16 amino acids. The CDR3 DNA follows: TGTGCCAGCAGTCTTAGGGGGGGACAGGGCATTGCACCCCTCCACTTT. Amino acid sequence: CASSLRGGQGIAPLHF.

This clone showed up just once. This chain uses TRBV5-1 with TRBJ1-6; perhaps TRBD1 as D (6 bases). This CDR3 has 14 amino acids. Trimming cost V 4 bases and J 8 bases, with 13 bases left between them. Germline V gives CDR1 SGHRS, CDR2 YFSETQ. The CDR3 here is CASSLQGVDSPLHF. The CDR3 bases are TGCGCCAGCAGCCTACAGGGTGTTGATTCACCCCTCCACTTT.

This chain connects TRBV11-2 to TRBJ2-3; 13 bases fit TRBD2. Trimming at V came to 6 bases and at J to 7 bases, leaving 7 bases not matched to a gene. The germline gives CDR1 SGHAT, CDR2 FQNNGV. The CDR3 extends over 15 amino acids. CDR3 coding DNA: TGTGCCAGCAGTTCGGGACTAGCGGGGACCTATACGCAGTATTTT. This codes for CASSSGLAGTYTQYF.

The chain is built from TRBV6-4 and TRBJ1-1; TRBD1 is a possible D gene (5 bases). Trimming stripped 5 bases from V and 1 base from J, with 14 bases between. CDR1 and CDR2 (germline): MRHNA, SNTAGT. The CDR3 totals 15 residues. CDR3 sequence (DNA): TGTGCCAGCAGTCAGCAAATCACAGGGAACACTGAAGCTTTCTTT. Translating it yields CASSQQITGNTEAFF.

The CDR3 protein is CASSQVWRGGSYEQYF. DNA for the CDR3: TGCGCCAGCAGCCAAGTCTGGCGGGGGGGCTCTTACGAGCAGTACTTC. The chain couples TRBV4-1 to TRBJ2-7, with 9 bases identical to TRBD2. This CDR3 region has 16 residues. V shed 1 base, J shed 4 bases, and the junction held 8 bases outside the gene matches. CDR1 is MGHRA and CDR2 is YSYEKL in the germline V gene.

The chain carries TRBV2 and TRBJ2-5, with 8 bases lining up with TRBD2. With V trimmed by 3 bases and J by 1 base, 4 bases remained unmatched. Per the germline V gene, CDR1 is SNHLY and CDR2 is FYNNEI. This CDR3 spans 15 amino acids. CDR3 DNA: TGTGCCAGCAGTGACGAGCGGGGGATCCAAGAGACCCAGTACTTC. Residues: CASSDERGIQETQYF.

This clone was seen a handful of times. The V and J genes are TRBV5-6 and TRBJ2-1, with a weak D call TRBD1 (6 bases). The CDR3 length is 14 residues. Germline V CDR1 and CDR2: SGHDT, YYEEEE. Trimming removed 4 bases at V and 6 bases at J, with 14 bases between. CDR3 sequence: CASSEGHMINEQFF. In DNA form, the CDR3 reads TGTGCCAGCAGCGAGGGACACATGATCAATGAGCAGTTCTTC.

V usage is TRBV4-1 and J usage is TRBJ2-7; tentatively, D is TRBD2 (5 bases). Germline V CDR1 and CDR2: MGHRA, YSYEKL. The CDR3 loop spans 14 amino acids. Trimming removed 0 bases from V and 4 bases from J, with 10 bases in between. The CDR3 DNA reads TGCGCCAGCAGCCAAGAACTGAGGGTTTACGAGCAGTACTTC. This gives the protein CASSQELRVYEQYF.

This clone appeared many times. The genes are TRBV15 and TRBJ2-4; maybe TRBD2 (6 bases). The CDR3 is made up of 15 amino acids. The V gene lost 3 bases and the J gene lost 3 bases, with 12 bases spanning the gap. Germline V gene data show CDR1 as LNHNV and CDR2 as YYDKDF (reference sequence). As DNA, the CDR3 is TGTGCCACCAGCAGGCGGGGTACGGTCAAAAACATTCAGTACTTC. Protein: CATSRRGTVKNIQYF. The full variable domain, rest sourced from reference TRBV15 and TRBJ2-4, is DAMVIQNPRYQVTQFGKPVTLSCSQTLNHNVMYWYQQKSSQAPKLLFHYYDKDFNNEADTPDNFQSRRPNTSFCFLDIRSPGLGDTAMYLCATSRRGTVKNIQYFGAGTRLSVL.

This sequence joins TRBV7-3 and TRBJ1-2; D is unresolved. The CDR3 is made up of 15 amino acids. In germline, CDR1 is SGHTA, CDR2 FQGTGA. Trimming pared 5 bases from V and 6 bases from J, leaving 19 bases between. Here the CDR3 DNA reads TGTGCCAGCAGCAAACAGTCCGGAACCTTAGATGGCTACACCTTC. Its translation: CASSKQSGTLDGYTF.

This clone is a singleton in its sample. This chain connects TRBV30 to TRBJ2-1, with a possible D match to TRBD1 (5 bases). V lost 3 bases and J 3 bases, leaving 18 bases between the germline ends. This CDR3 spans 16 amino acids. CDR1 and CDR2 from the germline V gene are GTSNPN and SVGIG (reference sequence). This chain's CDR3 is CAWSRYKSQGYNEQFF. The CDR3, as DNA: TGTGCCTGGAGCAGATACAAATCTCAGGGCTACAATGAGCAGTTCTTC. The full variable domain, in which reference TRBV30 and TRBJ2-1 provide the parts outside the CDR3, is SQTIHQWPATLVQPVGSPLSLECTVEGTSNPNLYWYRQAAGRGLQLLFYSVGIGQISSEVPQNLSASRPQDRQFILSSKKLLLSDSGFYLCAWSRYKSQGYNEQFFGPGTRLTVL.

The genes are TRBV6-1 and TRBJ1-1, with 8 positions matching TRBD1. Germline values: CDR1 MNHNS, CDR2 SASEGT. The V segment lost 2 bases and the J segment 11 bases; nucleotides outside the gene matches: 13. This CDR3 is built from 15 residues. CDR3 sequence (DNA): TGTGCCAGCAGTGAAATCCCCAGGGGGCTTTTGAGGGCTTTCTTT. Its protein is CASSEIPRGLLRAFF.

CDR3 sequence reads: CASSRTSGRYNEQFF. CDR3 bases: TGTGCCAGCAGCAGGACTAGCGGGAGGTACAATGAGCAGTTCTTC. The J gene is TRBJ2-1, the V gene TRBV7-2, with 14 bases that match TRBD2. The CDR3 length is 15 residues. With V trimmed by 5 bases and J by 4 bases, 1 base remained unmatched. Germline V lookup: CDR1 SGHTA, CDR2 FQGNSA.

The rearrangement joins TRBV9 to TRBJ1-6; the match to TRBD1 covers 10 bases. Losses at the gene ends were 0 bases for V and 8 bases for J; bases not matched to a gene: 2. The CDR3 covers 15 residues. The germline CDR1 and CDR2 sequences are SGDLS and YYNGEE. The CDR3 is CASSVGGQGYSPLHF. The CDR3 DNA reads TGTGCCAGCAGCGTAGGGGGACAGGGGTATTCACCCCTCCACTTT.

The gene calls are TRBV6-4 and TRBJ1-6; D is ambiguous. The V and J ends lost 3 bases and 6 bases respectively, with 6 bases between them. This CDR3 comprises 13 residues. CDR1 is MRHNA and CDR2 is SNTAGT in the germline V gene. CDR3 sequence: CASSEGSNSPLHF. The CDR3 nucleotides are TGTGCCAGCAGTGAGGGCAGTAATTCACCCCTCCACTTT.

V usage is TRBV11-2 and J usage is TRBJ1-4; 11 positions match TRBD1. This CDR3 comprises 16 residues. Trimming at V came to 4 bases and at J to 8 bases, leaving 9 bases not matched to a gene. Germline V gene sequence: CDR1 SGHAT, CDR2 FQNNGV. DNA for the CDR3: TGTGCCAGCAGCTCGCGGGGTGGGACAGGGGGGGAAAAACTGTTTTTT. Translation gives CASSSRGGTGGEKLFF.

V and J are TRBV5-1 and TRBJ1-2; 8 positions agree with TRBD1. Germline loops: CDR1 SGHRS, CDR2 YFSETQ. After removal of 3 bases from V and 7 bases from J, the junction contained 11 bases not matched to a gene. This CDR3 has 15 residues. The CDR3 loop reads CASSSRGQGEVGYTF. As DNA, the CDR3 is TGCGCCAGCAGCTCGCGCGGACAGGGTGAGGTTGGCTACACCTTC.

J is TRBJ2-7 and V is TRBV6-5; TRBD2 is a possible D gene (6 bases). The V end was cut by 6 bases, the J end by 2 bases, with 17 bases between. CDR1 MNHEY and CDR2 SVGAGI come from the germline V gene. The CDR3 runs to 15 residues. The CDR3 region is CASSGGDVAAYEQYF. The CDR3 DNA reads as TGTGCCAGCAGCGGGGGTGATGTGGCCGCCTACGAGCAGTACTTC.

The chain couples TRBV5-1 to TRBJ1-2; D might be TRBD1 (5 bases). The ends were cut back, 1 base at V and 4 bases at J, with 11 bases in the middle. Looked up from germline, CDR1 is SGHRS and CDR2 is YFSETQ. The CDR3 is 14 amino acids. The CDR3, as DNA: TGCGCCAGCAGCTTGATAGGGGCGGCCTATGGCTACACCTTC. Protein: CASSLIGAAYGYTF. Full variable domain (remainder filled in from reference TRBV5-1 and TRBJ1-2): KAGVTQTPRYLIKTRGQQVTLSCSPISGHRSVSWYQQTPGQGLQFLFEYFSETQRNKGNFPGRFSGRQFSNSRSEMNVSTLELGDSALYLCASSLIGAAYGYTFGSGTRLTVV.